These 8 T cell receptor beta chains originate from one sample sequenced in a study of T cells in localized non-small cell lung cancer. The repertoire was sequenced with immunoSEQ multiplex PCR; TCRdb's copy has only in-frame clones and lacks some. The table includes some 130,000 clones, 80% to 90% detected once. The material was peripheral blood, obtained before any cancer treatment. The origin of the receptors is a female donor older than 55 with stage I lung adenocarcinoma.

CDR3 nucleotides: TGTGCCAGCAGTTACGCCGGGACTAGCGCCCCAGATACGCAGTATTTT. Translation: CASSYAGTSAPDTQYF. The chain couples TRBV6-5 to TRBJ2-3; 10 bases fit TRBD2. Germline trimming cut 2 bases from V and 4 bases from J; bases unmatched to any gene: 6. The CDR3 spans 16 residues. Germline values: CDR1 MNHEY, CDR2 SVGAGI.

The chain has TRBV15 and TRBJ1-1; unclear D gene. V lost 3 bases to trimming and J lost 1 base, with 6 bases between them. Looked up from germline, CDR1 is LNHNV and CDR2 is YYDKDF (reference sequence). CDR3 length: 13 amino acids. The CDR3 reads CATSSLENTEAFF. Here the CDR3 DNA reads TGTGCCACCAGCAGCCTTGAGAACACTGAAGCTTTCTTT.

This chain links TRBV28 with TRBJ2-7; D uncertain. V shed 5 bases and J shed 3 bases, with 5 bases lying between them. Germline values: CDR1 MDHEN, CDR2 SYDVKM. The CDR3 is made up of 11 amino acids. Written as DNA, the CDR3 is TGTGCCAGCAGTATATTCTACGAGCAGTACTTC. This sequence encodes CASSIFYEQYF.

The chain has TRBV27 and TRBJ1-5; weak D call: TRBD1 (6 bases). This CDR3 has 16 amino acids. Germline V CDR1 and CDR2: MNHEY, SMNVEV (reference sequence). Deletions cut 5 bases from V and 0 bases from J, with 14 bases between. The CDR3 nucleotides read TGTGCCAGCAGTCCAGCAACAGGGTCTAGCAATCAGCCCCAGCATTTT. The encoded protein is CASSPATGSSNQPQHF.

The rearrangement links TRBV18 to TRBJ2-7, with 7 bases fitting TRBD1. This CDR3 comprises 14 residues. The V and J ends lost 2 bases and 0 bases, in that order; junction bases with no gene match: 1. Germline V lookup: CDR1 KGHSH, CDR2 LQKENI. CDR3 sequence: CASSPGTVSYEQYF. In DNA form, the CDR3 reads TGTGCCAGCTCACCAGGGACAGTCTCCTACGAGCAGTACTTC.

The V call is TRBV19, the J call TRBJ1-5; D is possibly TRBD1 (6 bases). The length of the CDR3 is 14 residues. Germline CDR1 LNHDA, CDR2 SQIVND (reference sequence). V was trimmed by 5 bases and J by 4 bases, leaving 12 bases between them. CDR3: CASSGWGANQPQHF. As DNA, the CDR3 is TGTGCCAGTAGTGGGTGGGGGGCAAATCAGCCCCAGCATTTT.

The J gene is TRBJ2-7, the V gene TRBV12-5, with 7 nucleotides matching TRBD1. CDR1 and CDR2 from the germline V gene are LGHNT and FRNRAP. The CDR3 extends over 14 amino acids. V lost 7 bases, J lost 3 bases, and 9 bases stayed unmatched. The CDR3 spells CASAPSGTVYEQYF. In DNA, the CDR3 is TGTGCTAGTGCGCCTTCCGGGACAGTCTACGAGCAGTACTTC.

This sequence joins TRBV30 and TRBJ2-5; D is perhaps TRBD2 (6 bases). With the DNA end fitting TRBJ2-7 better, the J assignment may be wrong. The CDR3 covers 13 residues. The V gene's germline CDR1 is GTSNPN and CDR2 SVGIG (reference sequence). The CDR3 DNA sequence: TGTGCCTGGAACTTCGGGAGTTCTTACGAGCAGTACTTC. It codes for CAWNFGSSYEQYF.